The entry that follows covers one TCR beta chain sequence. This PCR relied on a set of 60 Vbeta primers and 13 Jbeta primers. Clones were sequenced by immunoSEQ multiplex PCR, and TCRdb holds only the in-frame ones, with some missing. The repertoire holds some 54,000 clones, with around 80% as singletons. Germline V lookup: CDR1 LGHNT, CDR2 FRNRAP. V was shortened by 5 bases and J by 0 bases, with 20 bases between the two germline ends. The CDR3 is made up of 18 amino acids. This entry comes from a study of cytomegalovirus exposure and HLA in healthy donors. The TCR was taken from a male donor in good health and CMV-seronegative. The chain has TRBV12-5 and TRBJ2-1; TRBD2 might be the D (7 bases). The sequencing sample was made of PBMCs. The DNA of the CDR3 is TGTGCTAGTGGTCTGATATGGGGGGGCAGCTTCTCCTACAATGAGCAGTTCTTC. Protein: CASGLIWGGSFSYNEQFF.